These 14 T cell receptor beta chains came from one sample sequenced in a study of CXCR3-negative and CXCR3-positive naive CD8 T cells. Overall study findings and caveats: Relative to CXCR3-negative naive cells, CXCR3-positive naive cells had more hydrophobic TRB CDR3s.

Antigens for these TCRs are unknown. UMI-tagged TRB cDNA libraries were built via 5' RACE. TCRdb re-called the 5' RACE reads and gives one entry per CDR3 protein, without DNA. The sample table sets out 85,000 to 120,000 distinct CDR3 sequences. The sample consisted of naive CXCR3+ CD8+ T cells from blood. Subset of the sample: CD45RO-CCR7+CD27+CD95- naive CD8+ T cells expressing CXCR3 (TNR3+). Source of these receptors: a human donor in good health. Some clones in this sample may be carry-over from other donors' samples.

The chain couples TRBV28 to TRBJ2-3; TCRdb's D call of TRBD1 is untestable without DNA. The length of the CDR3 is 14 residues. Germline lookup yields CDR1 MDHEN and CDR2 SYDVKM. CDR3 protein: CGVGRGTYTDTQYF.

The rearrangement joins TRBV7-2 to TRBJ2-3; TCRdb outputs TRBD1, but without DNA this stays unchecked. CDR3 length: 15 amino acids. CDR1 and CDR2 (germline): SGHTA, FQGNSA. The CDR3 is CASSIQGVPTDTQYF.

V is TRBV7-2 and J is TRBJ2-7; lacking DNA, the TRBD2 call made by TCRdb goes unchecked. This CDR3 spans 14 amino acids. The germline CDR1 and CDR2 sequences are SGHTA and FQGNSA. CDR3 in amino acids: CASSGSGLTYEQYF.

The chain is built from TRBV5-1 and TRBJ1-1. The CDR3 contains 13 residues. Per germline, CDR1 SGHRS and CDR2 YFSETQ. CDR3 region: CASSSGLNTEAFF.

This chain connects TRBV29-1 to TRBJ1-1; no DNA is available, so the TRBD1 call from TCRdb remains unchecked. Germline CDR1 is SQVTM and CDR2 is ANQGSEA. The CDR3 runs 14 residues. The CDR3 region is CSVELGGLNTEAFF.

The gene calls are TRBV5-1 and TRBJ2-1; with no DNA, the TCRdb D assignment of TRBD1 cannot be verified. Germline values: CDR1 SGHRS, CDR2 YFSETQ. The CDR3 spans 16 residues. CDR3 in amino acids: CASSLELGTGFHEQFF. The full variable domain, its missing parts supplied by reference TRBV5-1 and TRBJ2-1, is KAGVTQTPRYLIKTRGQQVTLSCSPISGHRSVSWYQQTPGQGLQFLFEYFSETQRNKGNFPGRFSGRQFSNSRSEMNVSTLELGDSALYLCASSLELGTGFHEQFFGPGTRLTVL.

The CDR3 sequence is CASTLGRNTEAFF. The chain links TRBV6-1 to TRBJ1-1; TCRdb calls TRBD1, which cannot be checked without DNA. Looked up from germline, CDR1 is MNHNS and CDR2 is SASEGT. The CDR3 totals 13 residues.

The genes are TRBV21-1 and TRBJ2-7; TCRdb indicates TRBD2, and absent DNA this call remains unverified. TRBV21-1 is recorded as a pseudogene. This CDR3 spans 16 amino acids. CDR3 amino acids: CASSALAGTSRREQYF.

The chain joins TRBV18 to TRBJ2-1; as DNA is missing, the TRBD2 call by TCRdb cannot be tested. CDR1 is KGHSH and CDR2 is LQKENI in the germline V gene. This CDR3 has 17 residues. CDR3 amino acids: CASSPSAGGPFRNEQFF. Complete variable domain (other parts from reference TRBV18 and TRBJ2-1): NAGVMQNPRHLVRRRGQEARLRCSPMKGHSHVYWYRQLPEEGLKFMVYLQKENIIDESGMPKERFSAEFPKEGPSILRIQQVVRGDSAAYFCASSPSAGGPFRNEQFFGPGTRLTVL.

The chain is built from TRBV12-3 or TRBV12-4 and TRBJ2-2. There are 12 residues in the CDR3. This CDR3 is CASSLSPGELFF.

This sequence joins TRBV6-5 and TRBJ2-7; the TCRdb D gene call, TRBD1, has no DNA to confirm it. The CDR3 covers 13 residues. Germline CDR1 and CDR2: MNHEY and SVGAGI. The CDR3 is CASTVTGGFEQYF.

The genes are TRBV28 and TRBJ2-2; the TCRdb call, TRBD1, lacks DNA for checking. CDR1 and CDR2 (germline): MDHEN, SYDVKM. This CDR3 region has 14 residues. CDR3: CATPTQGNTGELFF.

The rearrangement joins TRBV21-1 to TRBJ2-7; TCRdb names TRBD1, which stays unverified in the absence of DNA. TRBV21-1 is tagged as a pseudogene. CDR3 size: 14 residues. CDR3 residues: CASSKTGAAREQYF.

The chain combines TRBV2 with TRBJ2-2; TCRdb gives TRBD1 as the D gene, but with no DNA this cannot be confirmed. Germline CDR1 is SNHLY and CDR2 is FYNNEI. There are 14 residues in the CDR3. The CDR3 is CSTATGRYTGELFF.